Below are 22 T cell receptor beta chains sequenced from a single sample in a study of blood T cell repertoires in COVID-19. Measured with immunoSEQ multiplex PCR; TCRdb has only the in-frame clones, and not every one. This table has approximately 250,000 clones, 80% to 90% appearing once. Material: PBMCs or T cells enriched from blood (not recorded which). These receptors originate from a woman aged 25 to 39 with acute COVID-19.

The rearrangement uses TRBV10-2 and TRBJ2-1, with TRBD1 matching 8 bases. The CDR3 runs to 13 residues. V shed 6 bases and J 6 bases; nucleotides not matched to a gene: 4. The germline CDR1 and CDR2 sequences are WSHSY and SAAADI. The CDR3 loop is CASSSQGGNEQFF. CDR3 DNA: TGCGCCAGCAGCTCACAGGGGGGCAATGAGCAGTTCTTC.

The chain is built from TRBV11-2 and TRBJ1-6; D not resolved. CDR3 length: 17 residues. Trimming shortened V by 0 bases and J by 9 bases, and 18 bases separated the two germline ends. Germline CDR1 and CDR2: SGHAT and FQNNGV. The CDR3 protein is CASSLDTGNGGSSPLHF. The CDR3 bases are TGTGCCAGCAGCTTAGATACTGGTAATGGAGGGTCTTCACCCCTCCACTTT.

V and J are TRBV7-9 and TRBJ2-1; 11 positions match TRBD2. The CDR3 extends over 16 amino acids. From germline, CDR1 is SEHNR and CDR2 FQNEAQ (reference sequence). V shed 1 base and J 6 bases; nucleotides not matched to a gene: 5. Written as DNA, the CDR3 is TGTGCCAGCAGCTTAGACGGGACTAGCGGAGTCAATGAGCAGTTCTTC. Translated, it gives CASSLDGTSGVNEQFF.

The chain uses TRBV13 and TRBJ1-4; TRBD1 agrees at 7 bases. V lost 5 bases and J lost 7; bases outside the gene matches: 16. This CDR3 is 17 amino acids long. The V gene's germline CDR1 is PRHDT and CDR2 FYEKMQ (reference sequence). The CDR3 sequence is CASSNKISGQPAEKLFF. In DNA, the CDR3 is TGTGCCAGCAGCAACAAAATTTCGGGACAGCCGGCTGAAAAACTGTTTTTT.

The CDR3 protein is CASSKSSGSVNEQFF. CDR3 sequence (DNA): TGCGCCAGCAGCAAATCTAGCGGGAGTGTAAATGAGCAGTTCTTC. The genes are TRBV5-1 and TRBJ2-1; 10 positions match TRBD2. V shed 4 bases, J shed 7 bases, and the junction held 8 bases outside the gene matches. Germline CDR1 and CDR2: SGHRS and YFSETQ. CDR3 length equals 15 residues.

The rearrangement links TRBV6-6 to TRBJ2-7; 11 nucleotides agree with TRBD1. Germline V gene sequence: CDR1 MNHNY, CDR2 SVGAGI (reference sequence). V shed 6 bases, J shed 4 bases, and the junction held 5 bases outside the gene matches. This CDR3 has 14 residues. The CDR3 reads CASRTGQGVYEQYF. The CDR3 nucleotides read TGTGCCAGCAGGACGGGACAGGGGGTTTACGAGCAGTACTTC.

In this sample, this clone turned up once. The chain couples TRBV5-6 to TRBJ1-5; D is uncertain. This CDR3 has 13 residues. The germline V gene encodes CDR1 SGHDT and CDR2 YYEEEE. Trimming shortened V by 1 base and J by 7 bases, and 9 bases separated the two germline ends. Here the CDR3 DNA reads TGTGCCAGCAGCTTGTTTACCGAGCAGCCCCAGCATTTT. Its protein is CASSLFTEQPQHF.

The rearrangement links TRBV7-2 to TRBJ1-5, with D uncertain. V lost 6 bases to trimming and J lost 6 bases, with 12 bases between them. There are 13 residues in the CDR3. Germline CDR1 reads SGHTA; CDR2 reads FQGNSA. The CDR3 sequence: CASREAGLQPQHF. CDR3 bases: TGTGCCAGCAGAGAGGCAGGACTTCAGCCCCAGCATTTT.

The genes are TRBV7-9 and TRBJ2-3, with TRBD2 matching 9 bases. The CDR3 runs to 14 residues. Trimming cost V 5 bases and J 6 bases; bases outside gene matches: 6. Germline V gene lookup returns CDR1 SEHNR and CDR2 FQNEAQ (reference sequence). The CDR3 DNA reads TGTGCCAGCAGCCAGGGACTAGCTGGTGATACGCAGTATTTT. It encodes CASSQGLAGDTQYF.

Concerning this clone: The junction shows a germline mismatch at one end, possibly a read error. This chain joins TRBV7-7 and TRBJ2-3; TRBD2 matches at 7 bases. CDR1 and CDR2 from the germline V gene are SSHAT and FNYEAQ (reference sequence). The CDR3 covers 13 residues. This CDR3 is CASSRWGGYTQYF. In DNA, the CDR3 is TGTGCTAGCAGCCGTTGGGGGGGGTATACGCAGTATTTT. The full variable domain, rest sourced from reference TRBV7-7 and TRBJ2-3, is GAGVSQSPRYKVTKRGQDVTLRCDPISSHATLYWYQQALGQGPEFLTYFNYEAQPDKSGLPSDRFSAERPEGSISTLTIQRTEQRDSAMYRCASSRWGGYTQYFGPGTRLTVL.

V gene TRBV7-9 combines with J gene TRBJ2-2, with D unresolved. The CDR3 extends over 12 amino acids. Trimming stripped 3 bases from V and 6 bases from J, with 5 bases between. Germline CDR1 is SEHNR and CDR2 is FQNEAQ (reference sequence). In DNA, the CDR3 is TGTGCCAGCAGCTTTTCTGCCGGGGAGCTGTTTTTT. Translating gives CASSFSAGELFF.

The chain employs TRBV9 and TRBJ2-1, with 10 bases lining up with TRBD2. The CDR3 totals 14 residues. V trimming: 1 base; J trimming: 10 bases; junction bases outside the gene matches: 5. Germline lookup yields CDR1 SGDLS and CDR2 YYNGEE. This chain's CDR3 is CASSVTSGMEEQFF. The CDR3 nucleotides read TGTGCCAGCAGCGTAACTAGCGGGATGGAAGAGCAGTTCTTC.

The chain recombines TRBV5-1 with TRBJ2-1, with 12 bases lining up with TRBD2. Germline V gene sequence: CDR1 SGHRS, CDR2 YFSETQ. CDR3 length: 14 amino acids. The V segment lost 4 bases and the J segment 9 bases; nucleotides outside the gene matches: 5. The chain's CDR3 is CASSEGLAGREQFF. In DNA form, the CDR3 reads TGCGCCAGCAGCGAGGGACTAGCGGGCCGTGAGCAGTTCTTC.

The chain couples TRBV7-2 to TRBJ2-7, with 11 bases lining up with TRBD2. The V gene end was trimmed by 5 bases and the J gene end by 3 bases; junction bases not matched to a gene: 0. Looked up from germline, CDR1 is SGHTA and CDR2 is FQGNSA. The CDR3 spans 13 residues. For the CDR3, the DNA is TGTGCCAGCAGCGGGACTAGCGGCTACGAGCAGTACTTC. Translating it yields CASSGTSGYEQYF. Variable domain in full (rest from reference TRBV7-2 and TRBJ2-7): GAGVSQSPSNKVTEKGKDVELRCDPISGHTALYWYRQSLGQGLEFLIYFQGNSAPDKSGLPSDRFSAERTGGSVSTLTIQRTQQEDSAVYLCASSGTSGYEQYFGPGTRLTVT.

V is TRBV27 and J is TRBJ2-7, with D unresolved. Germline loops: CDR1 MNHEY, CDR2 SMNVEV (reference sequence). Trimming shortened V by 2 bases and J by 0 bases, and 11 bases separated the two germline ends. This CDR3 comprises 15 residues. The chain's CDR3 is CASSLTWPPSYEQYF. For the CDR3, the DNA is TGTGCCAGCAGTTTAACGTGGCCTCCCTCCTACGAGCAGTACTTC.

V gene TRBV6-1 combines with J gene TRBJ1-5; 8 nucleotides agree with TRBD1. Germline-derived CDR1 and CDR2 are MNHNS and SASEGT. V lost 2 bases, J lost 6 bases, and 9 bases stayed unmatched. The CDR3 spans 16 residues. CDR3 amino acids: CASSERTGLTSQPQHF. The CDR3 coding sequence is TGTGCCAGCAGTGAACGGACAGGGTTAACCTCTCAGCCCCAGCATTTT.

V is TRBV10-2 and J is TRBJ2-2; a weak D match, TRBD2 (6 bases). The CDR3 length is 14 residues. The V gene lost 3 bases and the J gene lost 3 bases, with 8 bases spanning the gap. Germline V gene sequence: CDR1 WSHSY, CDR2 SAAADI. CDR3 sequence (DNA): TGCGCCAGCAGTGACGCTAGCGACACCGGGGAGCTGTTTTTT. This sequence encodes CASSDASDTGELFF.

V is TRBV9 and J is TRBJ1-6, with D perhaps matching TRBD1 (5 bases). The ends were cut back, 4 bases at V and 11 bases at J, with 19 bases in the middle. Germline V gives CDR1 SGDLS, CDR2 YYNGEE. The CDR3 contains 15 residues. CDR3 protein: CASSSRDGEGTPLHF. For the CDR3, the DNA is TGTGCCAGCAGCAGCCGGGACGGGGAGGGGACACCCCTCCACTTT.

The genes are TRBV19 and TRBJ1-5; D ambiguous. This CDR3 comprises 17 residues. V was trimmed by 6 bases and J by 7 bases, leaving 25 bases between them. Germline CDR1 is LNHDA and CDR2 is SQIVND (reference sequence). The DNA of the CDR3 is TGTGCCAGTAGCTCCCCTGCCGGTTTAGGGAGCGGACAGCCCCAGCATTTT. This sequence encodes CASSSPAGLGSGQPQHF.

The chain employs TRBV27 and TRBJ2-7; 7 nucleotides agree with TRBD2. After removal of 3 bases from V and 0 bases from J, the junction contained 5 bases not matched to a gene. Germline assignment: CDR1 MNHEY and CDR2 SMNVEV (reference sequence). The CDR3 totals 15 residues. In DNA, the CDR3 is TGTGCCAGCAGTTTCCTGACTAGCTTCTCCTACGAGCAGTACTTC. This translates into CASSFLTSFSYEQYF.

The V gene is TRBV5-1, the J gene TRBJ2-7; TRBD2 matches at 10 bases. Germline V gives CDR1 SGHRS, CDR2 YFSETQ. The CDR3 is 14 residues long. With V trimmed by 4 bases and J by 2 bases, 3 bases remained unmatched. CDR3 in DNA: TGCGCCAGCAGCAACAGCGGGAGGGCCTACGAGCAGTACTTC. It yields the protein CASSNSGRAYEQYF.

This chain connects TRBV6-5 to TRBJ1-1; 8 positions match TRBD1. The junction had 7 bases not matched to a gene; V was cut back by 6 bases and J by 4 bases. The CDR3 covers 14 residues. CDR1 and CDR2 (germline): MNHEY, SVGAGI. CDR3 bases: TGTGCCAGCAGAAAAGGACAGGGTCTCACTGAAGCTTTCTTT. This gives the protein CASRKGQGLTEAFF.